The clone carrying this T cell receptor (beta chain) was detected ten times or more. Its target is unknown. V shed 5 bases, J shed 8 bases, and the junction held 2 bases outside the gene matches. The CDR3 consists of 13 residues. Germline lookup yields CDR1 KGHSH and CDR2 LQKENI. Thyroid surgery was preceded by no treatment in any patient. TCRdb ran MiXCR on the PCR reads. The sample consists of about 27,000 clones, roughly 15% of them appearing once. This entry is derived from a study of metastatic and nonmetastatic thyroid tumors. Across the study: For malignant and benign thyroid patients, tumor or nodule tissue and blood were the sources whose repertoires were compared. Broader study findings: In blood and tumor, TCR beta diversity was reportedly significantly higher in malignant thyroid tumors than in benign nodules.

The V and J genes are TRBV18 and TRBJ2-1; 11 bases are a match to TRBD2. The specimen sequenced was blood. The source of this sequence is a male donor with papillary thyroid cancer or a benign thyroid nodule (not recorded which). Some clones in this sample may be carry-over from other donors' samples. The CDR3 DNA is TGTGCCAGCTCATCACTAGCGGGAGATGAGCAGTTCTTC. It specifies CASSSLAGDEQFF.